This TCR beta chain was obtained from a study of blood T cell repertoires in COVID-19. Study summary: Samples came from the United States, Italy and Spain, spanning acute and convalescent COVID-19. PBMCs, B-cell-depleted T cells, or T cells provided the cDNA or gDNA that made up the material.

The CDR3 runs to 15 residues. V lost 1 base and J lost 3, with 13 bases in between. Germline V gene lookup returns CDR1 MDHEN and CDR2 SYDVKM. How the authors handled the data: Reference gene primer amplification gave nucleated cell count estimates. The assay was immunoSEQ multiplex PCR, and TCRdb's table has in-frame clones only and misses some. V, J and clone size are taken as reported in that table, and D and trimming were inferred from the DNA itself. This sample has 210,000 or so clones, with 92% found just once. Sequences were obtained from peripheral blood. This TCR came from a man in his thirties or forties with acute or convalescent COVID-19. The chain carries TRBV28 and TRBJ2-7, with D hard to call. The CDR3 protein is CASSLSGRQNYEQYF. The CDR3 nucleotides read TGTGCCAGCAGTTTATCGGGTCGGCAAAACTACGAGCAGTACTTC.